Listed here are 21 T cell receptor beta chains from one sample, sequenced in a study of monozygotic twins with inflammatory bowel disease (dated by TCRdb to between 2017 and 2020). Receptor amplification or capture employed 5' RACE. Sequencing was carried out with an Illumina HiSeq 2500. The reads were reprocessed in TCRdb, with one entry per CDR3 protein sequence and no accompanying DNA. Per the sample table, the count is about 300,000 distinct CDR3 sequences. 5.6% of the sample is held by the ten biggest clonotypes. Material for sequencing was blood. The receptors were sampled from a human donor with ulcerative colitis or Crohn's disease, or a healthy co-twin of an affected twin (not recorded which).

V gene TRBV10-3 combines with J gene TRBJ2-7; the TRBD1 assignment by TCRdb is unverifiable without DNA. CDR1 and CDR2 (germline): ENHRY, SYGVKD. CDR3 length: 14 residues. CDR3: CAITGDARGNEQYF.

V is TRBV29-1 and J is TRBJ2-1. This CDR3 is built from 13 residues. Germline lookup yields CDR1 SQVTM and CDR2 ANQGSEA. The chain's CDR3 is CSVDFGSYNEQFF.

This CDR3 reads CASSAREGRNSPLHF. The chain joins TRBV7-2 to TRBJ1-6. The germline V gene has CDR1 SGHTA and CDR2 FQGNSA. The length of the CDR3 is 15 residues.

CDR3 sequence reads: CASSLSGVQTEAFF. This chain uses TRBV27 with TRBJ1-1. This CDR3 has 14 residues. Germline values: CDR1 MNHEY, CDR2 SMNVEV (reference sequence).

This chain joins TRBV18 and TRBJ2-3; no DNA is available, so the TRBD2 call from TCRdb remains unchecked. Germline values: CDR1 KGHSH, CDR2 LQKENI. The CDR3 consists of 15 residues. The CDR3 loop reads CASSRGSPTTDTQYF.

The rearrangement joins TRBV4-1 to TRBJ2-4; the TCRdb call, TRBD1, lacks DNA for checking. The CDR3 is made up of 14 amino acids. Germline V gene data show CDR1 as MGHRA and CDR2 as YSYEKL. Here the CDR3 reads CASSQWGSVNIQYF.

The gene calls are TRBV20-1 and TRBJ2-7; with no DNA, the TCRdb D assignment of TRBD1 cannot be verified. The CDR3 is 14 residues long. CDR1 DFQATT and CDR2 SNEGSKA come from the germline V gene (reference sequence). CDR3 loop: CSAYGQTSSYEQYF.

The chain couples TRBV24-1 to TRBJ2-7; TCRdb's D call, TRBD1, is unchecked because there is no DNA. The CDR3 runs to 13 residues. Looked up from germline, CDR1 is KGHDR and CDR2 is SFDVKD. CDR3: CATSGDRTYEQYF.

V and J are TRBV12-3 or TRBV12-4 and TRBJ1-2; checking the TCRdb D call of TRBD1 is not possible without DNA. The CDR3 spans 14 residues. The CDR3 reads CASSFRSGHKDYTF.

The chain couples TRBV6-1 to TRBJ2-3; TCRdb designates TRBD1, a call that cannot be tested without DNA. CDR1 and CDR2 (germline): MNHNS, SASEGT. The CDR3 is 14 residues long. This CDR3 is CASWLGQNTDTQYF.

The genes are TRBV12-3 or TRBV12-4 and TRBJ2-5; TCRdb outputs TRBD2, but without DNA this stays unchecked. CDR3 length: 13 amino acids. This CDR3 is CASSFLAWVTQYF.

This chain joins TRBV7-9 and TRBJ1-4. The V gene's germline CDR1 is SEHNR and CDR2 FQNEAQ (reference sequence). CDR3 length equals 14 residues. The CDR3 is CASSLAATNEKLFF.

The chain has TRBV30 and TRBJ2-7; TCRdb's D gene call, TRBD1, goes unchecked for lack of DNA. Germline lookup yields CDR1 GTSNPN and CDR2 SVGIG (reference sequence). The CDR3 is 13 amino acids. The CDR3 sequence is CACWGDRGYEQYF.

V usage is TRBV28 and J usage is TRBJ2-7; lacking DNA, the TRBD1 call made by TCRdb goes unchecked. This CDR3 spans 15 amino acids. Germline V gene data show CDR1 as MDHEN and CDR2 as SYDVKM. CDR3 protein: CASSRNGQSGYEQYF.

The chain is built from TRBV7-2 and TRBJ2-7; TCRdb names TRBD1, which stays unverified in the absence of DNA. CDR3 length equals 13 residues. Germline V gene sequence: CDR1 SGHTA, CDR2 FQGNSA. CDR3 residues: CASTSSGRPEQYF.

The chain links TRBV29-1 to TRBJ1-1; no DNA is available, so the TRBD1 call from TCRdb remains unchecked. This CDR3 has 13 residues. Germline CDR1 is SQVTM and CDR2 is ANQGSEA. This CDR3 reads CSVVRDWGTEAFF.

The rearrangement links TRBV5-6 to TRBJ2-7. This CDR3 has 13 residues. CDR1 and CDR2 (germline): SGHDT, YYEEEE. The CDR3 region is CASSLYISYEQYF. Together with reference TRBV5-6 and TRBJ2-7, the CDR3 gives the full variable domain: DAGVTQSPTHLIKTRGQQVTLRCSPKSGHDTVSWYQQALGQGPQFIFQYYEEEERQRGNFPDRFSGHQFPNYSSELNVNALLLGDSALYLCASSLYISYEQYFGPGTRLTVT.

The chain links TRBV3-1 to TRBJ1-2. The germline CDR1 and CDR2 sequences are LGHDT and YNNKEL (reference sequence). The length of the CDR3 is 12 residues. CDR3 sequence: CASSQDRRGYTF.

The chain links TRBV5-1 to TRBJ1-1; the TCRdb D gene call, TRBD1, has no DNA to confirm it. The CDR3 is 14 residues long. Germline V gives CDR1 SGHRS, CDR2 YFSETQ. The CDR3 protein is CASSLAGLGTEAFF.

The genes are TRBV3-1 and TRBJ1-2; checking the TCRdb D call of TRBD1 is not possible without DNA. Looked up from germline, CDR1 is LGHDT and CDR2 is YNNKEL (reference sequence). This CDR3 has 14 residues. The CDR3 spells CASSHRVQSPGYTF.

The chain has TRBV6-4 and TRBJ2-1; TCRdb calls TRBD1, which cannot be checked without DNA. Per the germline V gene, CDR1 is MRHNA and CDR2 is SNTAGT. CDR3 length: 14 residues. The CDR3 loop reads CASSARTGDNEQFF.